This paragraph covers one T cell receptor (beta chain) sequence. Germline trimming cut 0 bases from V and 3 bases from J; bases unmatched to any gene: 7. CDR3 length: 18 residues. CDR1 SGHKS and CDR2 YYEKEE come from the germline V gene (reference sequence). Cohort assignment relied on participant-reported clinical history. Two consecutive negative NP/OP PCR tests, clearance, or resolved symptoms defined Cohort 3 recovery. This record comes from a study of blood T cell repertoires in COVID-19. Method: immunoSEQ multiplex PCR; TCRdb's copy keeps in-frame clones and lacks some. The top ten clones hold around 3.7% of a sample with approximately 260,000 clones, 84% of them seen once.

The specimen was PBMCs or T cells enriched from blood (not recorded which). The source of this sequence is a man in his fifties or sixties who had recovered from COVID-19. The chain links TRBV5-5 to TRBJ2-3, with TRBD2 matching 13 bases. The CDR3 spells CASSLGLAGGQTTDTQYF. CDR3 sequence (DNA): TGTGCCAGCAGCTTGGGACTAGCGGGGGGTCAGACAACAGATACGCAGTATTTT.